This record looks at one T cell receptor beta chain sequence and its context. The junction and the germline gene differ at one end; a read error may be behind it. The record originates from a study of blood T cell repertoires in COVID-19. Overall study: COVID-19 samples collected from the United States, Italy and Spain covered acute and convalescent phases.

TCRdb keeps only in-frame clones here, not all; method: immunoSEQ multiplex PCR. The data hold approximately 210,000 clones, with 65% to 90% observed a single time. CDR3 length: 12 amino acids. The V gene's germline CDR1 is SGHNT and CDR2 YYREEE (reference sequence). The rearrangement joins TRBV5-4 to TRBJ1-1; D unresolved. The sample consisted of peripheral blood. This clonotype originated in a man aged 50 to 60 with COVID-19, enrolled during active disease. The CDR3 loop is CASSLDGLEAFF. CDR3 coding DNA: TGTGCCAGCAGTTTGGACGGGTTAGAAGCTTTCTTT.